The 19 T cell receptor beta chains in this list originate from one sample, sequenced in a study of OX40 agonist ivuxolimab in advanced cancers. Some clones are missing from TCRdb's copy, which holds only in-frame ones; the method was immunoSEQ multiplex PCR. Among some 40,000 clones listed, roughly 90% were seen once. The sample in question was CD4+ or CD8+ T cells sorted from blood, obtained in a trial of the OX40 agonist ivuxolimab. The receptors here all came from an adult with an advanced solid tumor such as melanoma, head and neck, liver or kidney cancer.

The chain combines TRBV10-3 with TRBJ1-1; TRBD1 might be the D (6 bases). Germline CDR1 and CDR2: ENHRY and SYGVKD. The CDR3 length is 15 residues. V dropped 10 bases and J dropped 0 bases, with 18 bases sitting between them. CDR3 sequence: CATQSQGNMNTEAFF. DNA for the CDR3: TGTGCCACCCAGTCCCAGGGGAATATGAACACTGAAGCTTTCTTT.

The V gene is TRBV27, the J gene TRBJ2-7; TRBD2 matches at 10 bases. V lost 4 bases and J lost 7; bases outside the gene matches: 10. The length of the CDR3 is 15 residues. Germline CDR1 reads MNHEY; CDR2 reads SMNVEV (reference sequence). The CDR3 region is CASSSSGGAPDEQYF. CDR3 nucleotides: TGTGCCAGCAGTTCCAGCGGGGGGGCGCCGGATGAGCAGTACTTC.

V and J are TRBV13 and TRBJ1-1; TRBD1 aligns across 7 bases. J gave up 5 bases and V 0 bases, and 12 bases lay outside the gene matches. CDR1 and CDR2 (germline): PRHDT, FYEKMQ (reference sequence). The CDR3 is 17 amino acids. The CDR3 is CASSLGQGGLLGTEAFF. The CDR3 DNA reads TGTGCCAGCAGCTTAGGCCAGGGGGGACTCCTGGGGACTGAAGCTTTCTTT. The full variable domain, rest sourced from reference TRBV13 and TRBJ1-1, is AAGVIQSPRHLIKEKRETATLKCYPIPRHDTVYWYQQGPGQDPQFLISFYEKMQSDKGSIPDRFSAQQFSDYHSELNMSSLELGDSALYFCASSLGQGGLLGTEAFFGQGTRLTVV.

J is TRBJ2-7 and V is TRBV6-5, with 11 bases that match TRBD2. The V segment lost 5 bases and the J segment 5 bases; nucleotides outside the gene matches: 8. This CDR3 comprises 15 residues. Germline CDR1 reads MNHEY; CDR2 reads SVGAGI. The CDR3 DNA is TGTGCCAGCAGTACCCTAGCGGGGGGATCCCACGAGCAGTACTTC. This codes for CASSTLAGGSHEQYF.

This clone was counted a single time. The CDR3 nucleotides are TGTGCCAGCTGGGGACAGGGATATGATGGCTACACCTTC. Its translation: CASWGQGYDGYTF. V usage is TRBV27 and J usage is TRBJ1-2; TRBD1 matches 9 bases. The CDR3 sequence is 13 residues long. J was trimmed by 6 bases and V by 8 bases; bases with no gene match: 7. CDR1 is MNHEY, CDR2 SMNVEV, per germline (reference sequence).

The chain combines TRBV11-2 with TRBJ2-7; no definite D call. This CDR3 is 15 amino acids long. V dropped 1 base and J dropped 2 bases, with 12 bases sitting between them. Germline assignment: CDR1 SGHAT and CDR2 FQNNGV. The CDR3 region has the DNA TGTGCCAGCAGCTTAGTTCGCACAGTCACCTACGAGCAGTACTTC. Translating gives CASSLVRTVTYEQYF.

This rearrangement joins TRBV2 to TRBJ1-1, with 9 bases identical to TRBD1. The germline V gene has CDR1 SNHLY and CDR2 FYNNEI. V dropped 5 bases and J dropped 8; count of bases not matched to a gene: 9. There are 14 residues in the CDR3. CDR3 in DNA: TGTGCCAGCAGTAATGCCGGGACAGGGATCGAAGCTTTCTTT. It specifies CASSNAGTGIEAFF.

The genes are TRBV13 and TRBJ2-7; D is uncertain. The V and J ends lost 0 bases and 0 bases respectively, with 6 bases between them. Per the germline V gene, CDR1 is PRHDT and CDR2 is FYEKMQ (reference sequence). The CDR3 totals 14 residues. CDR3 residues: CASSLGRSSYEQYF. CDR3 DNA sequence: TGTGCCAGCAGCTTAGGAAGGAGCTCCTACGAGCAGTACTTC.

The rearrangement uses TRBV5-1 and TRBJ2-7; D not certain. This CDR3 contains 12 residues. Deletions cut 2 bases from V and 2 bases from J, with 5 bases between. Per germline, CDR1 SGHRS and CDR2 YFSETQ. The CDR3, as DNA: TGCGCCAGCAGCTTTAACGCCTACGAGCAGTACTTC. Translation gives CASSFNAYEQYF. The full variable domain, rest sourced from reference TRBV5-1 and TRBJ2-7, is KAGVTQTPRYLIKTRGQQVTLSCSPISGHRSVSWYQQTPGQGLQFLFEYFSETQRNKGNFPGRFSGRQFSNSRSEMNVSTLELGDSALYLCASSFNAYEQYFGPGTRLTVT.

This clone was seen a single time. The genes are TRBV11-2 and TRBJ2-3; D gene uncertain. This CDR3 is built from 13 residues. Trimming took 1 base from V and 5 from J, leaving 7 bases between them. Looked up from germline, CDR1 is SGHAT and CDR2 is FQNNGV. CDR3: CASSLVVRDTQYF. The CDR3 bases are TGTGCCAGCAGCTTAGTTGTGAGAGATACGCAGTATTTT.

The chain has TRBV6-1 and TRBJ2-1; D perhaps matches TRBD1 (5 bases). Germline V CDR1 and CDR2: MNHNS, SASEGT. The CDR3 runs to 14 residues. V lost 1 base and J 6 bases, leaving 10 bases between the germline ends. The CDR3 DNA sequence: TGTGCCAGCAGTGAAGGGGGCGCAAGCAATGAGCAGTTCTTC. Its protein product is CASSEGGASNEQFF.

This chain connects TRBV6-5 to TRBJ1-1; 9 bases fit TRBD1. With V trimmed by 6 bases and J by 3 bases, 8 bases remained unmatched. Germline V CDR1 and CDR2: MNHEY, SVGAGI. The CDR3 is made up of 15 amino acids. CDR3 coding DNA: TGTGCCAGCAGACCCATGACAGGGGGGCACACTGAAGCTTTCTTT. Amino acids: CASRPMTGGHTEAFF.

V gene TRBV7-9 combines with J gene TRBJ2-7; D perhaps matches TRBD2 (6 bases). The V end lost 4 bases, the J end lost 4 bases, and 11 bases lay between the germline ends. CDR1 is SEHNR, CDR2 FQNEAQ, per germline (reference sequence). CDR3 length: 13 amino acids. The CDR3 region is CASSSGGDYEQYF. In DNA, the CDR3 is TGTGCCAGCAGCTCTGGCGGGGATTACGAGCAGTACTTC.

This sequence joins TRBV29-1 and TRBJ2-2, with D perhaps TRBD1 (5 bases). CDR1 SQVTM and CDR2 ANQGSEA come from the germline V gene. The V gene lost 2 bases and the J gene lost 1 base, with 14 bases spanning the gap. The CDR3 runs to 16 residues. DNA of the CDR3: TGCAGCGTTGAACTCCGAGCAGGGCTGAACACCGGGGAGCTGTTTTTT. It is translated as CSVELRAGLNTGELFF.

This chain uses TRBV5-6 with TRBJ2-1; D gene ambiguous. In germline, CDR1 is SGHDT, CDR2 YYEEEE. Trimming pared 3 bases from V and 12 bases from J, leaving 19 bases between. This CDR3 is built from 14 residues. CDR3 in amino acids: CASSSLTVGTVQFF. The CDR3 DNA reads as TGTGCCAGCAGCTCGTTGACGGTCGGTACGGTGCAGTTCTTC.

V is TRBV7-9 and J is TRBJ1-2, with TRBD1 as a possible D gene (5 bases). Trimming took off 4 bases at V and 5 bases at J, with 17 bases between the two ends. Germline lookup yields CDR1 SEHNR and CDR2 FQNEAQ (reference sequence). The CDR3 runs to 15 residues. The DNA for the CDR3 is TGTGCCAGCAGCTCAGAGGTGGGGGTAGGATATGGCTACACCTTC. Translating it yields CASSSEVGVGYGYTF.

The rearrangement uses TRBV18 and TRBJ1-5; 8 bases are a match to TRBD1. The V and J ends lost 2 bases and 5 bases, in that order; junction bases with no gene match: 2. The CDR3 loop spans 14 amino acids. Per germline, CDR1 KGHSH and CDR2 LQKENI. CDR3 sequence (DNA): TGTGCCAGCTCACCAGGACAGGGTGATCAGCCCCAGCATTTT. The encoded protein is CASSPGQGDQPQHF.

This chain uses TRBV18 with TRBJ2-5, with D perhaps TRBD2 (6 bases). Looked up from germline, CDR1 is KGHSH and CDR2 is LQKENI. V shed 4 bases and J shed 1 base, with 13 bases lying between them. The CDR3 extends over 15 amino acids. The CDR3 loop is CASSRGGGFQETQYF. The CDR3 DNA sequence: TGTGCCAGCTCACGGGGAGGTGGGTTCCAAGAGACCCAGTACTTC.

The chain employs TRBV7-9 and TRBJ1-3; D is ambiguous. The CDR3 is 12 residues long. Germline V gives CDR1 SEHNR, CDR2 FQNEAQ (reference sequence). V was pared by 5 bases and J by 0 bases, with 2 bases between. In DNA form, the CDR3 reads TGTGCCAGCAGCCTCTCTGGAAACACCATATATTTT. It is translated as CASSLSGNTIYF.